The entry below describes one TCR beta chain. Here immunoSEQ multiplex PCR was the method, and the copy in TCRdb shows in-frame clones only, minus some. The table has fewer than 45,000 clones, roughly 88% seen once. Treatment given: randomized to nivolumab then ipilimumab (arm A) or the reverse (arm B). Per germline, CDR1 MNHNS and CDR2 SASEGT. The V segment lost 2 bases and the J segment 4 bases; nucleotides outside the gene matches: 8. The CDR3 sequence is 16 residues long. The sample originates from a study of sequential checkpoint blockade in melanoma. The chain uses TRBV6-1 and TRBJ1-1, with 9 bases that match TRBD1. The receptor comes from a human donor with melanoma. The sequencing here drew on CD8+ T cells sorted from blood (inferred from file names), taken from a patient given nivolumab and ipilimumab in sequence. The CDR3 loop reads CASSESGTGSRTEAFF. CDR3 coding DNA: TGTGCCAGCAGTGAATCCGGGACAGGGTCGCGCACTGAAGCTTTCTTT.